This passage covers 21 T cell receptor beta chains from one sample sequenced in a study of shared clonotypes between healthy human individuals. Assay used: immunoSEQ multiplex PCR; TCRdb lists only in-frame clones, some missing. The sample includes approximately 1,500,000 clones, around 95% of them seen just once. Sequencing was performed on naive CD4+ T cells sorted from blood. The subset is: CD45RA+ positively selected. Receptors originate from a man aged 30 to 45 in good health.

The V call is TRBV6-1, the J call TRBJ1-2; D unclear. The CDR3 is made up of 13 amino acids. Trimming left V 8 bases short and J 4 bases short, with 14 bases between. From germline, CDR1 is MNHNS and CDR2 SASEGT. CDR3 protein: CASERGSGYGYTF. As DNA, the CDR3 is TGTGCCAGCGAACGTGGTTCCGGCTATGGCTACACCTTC.

In the case of this clone: This specimen includes other DNA sequences encoding the same CDR3. The chain links TRBV9 to TRBJ2-5; perhaps TRBD2 as D (6 bases). The CDR3 runs to 14 residues. Trimming took off 2 bases at V and 1 base at J, with 9 bases between the two ends. Germline-derived CDR1 and CDR2 are SGDLS and YYNGEE. As DNA, the CDR3 is TGTGCCAGCAGCGTGGAGGGCCTCCAAGAGACCCAGTACTTC. This sequence encodes CASSVEGLQETQYF.

The gene calls are TRBV7-3 and TRBJ2-7; 12 bases are shared with TRBD2. V dropped 5 bases and J dropped 8; count of bases not matched to a gene: 16. Germline CDR1 SGHTA, CDR2 FQGTGA. The CDR3 is 17 residues long. CDR3 sequence reads: CASSQGPPVGLAGQQYF. The CDR3, as DNA: TGTGCCAGCAGCCAAGGGCCGCCTGTAGGACTAGCGGGACAGCAGTACTTC.

The rearrangement uses TRBV18 and TRBJ2-2; D not certain. The CDR3 length is 14 residues. CDR1 is KGHSH and CDR2 is LQKENI in the germline V gene. V lost 3 bases, J lost 2 bases, and 7 bases lay in between. CDR3 sequence (DNA): TGTGCCAGCTCACCTGAGGTTAACACCGGGGAGCTGTTTTTT. Translation: CASSPEVNTGELFF.

About this clone itself: Other DNA sequences within the sample encode an identical CDR3. This chain connects TRBV11-2 to TRBJ2-7; TRBD1 is a possible D gene (6 bases). V lost 4 bases and J lost 3, with 7 bases in between. CDR3 size: 12 residues. Germline loops: CDR1 SGHAT, CDR2 FQNNGV. The CDR3 region is CASSSGVYEQYF. DNA for the CDR3: TGTGCCAGCAGCTCAGGGGTCTACGAGCAGTACTTC.

This clone was counted a few times. This chain uses TRBV25-1 with TRBJ2-2; the D is unclear. V lost 6 bases and J lost 5, with 10 bases in between. The CDR3 sequence is 13 residues long. Germline V CDR1 and CDR2: MGHDK, SYGVNS. CDR3: CASRTIGTGELFF. For the CDR3, the DNA is TGTGCCAGCAGGACCATCGGGACCGGGGAGCTGTTTTTT.

This sequence joins TRBV19 and TRBJ1-1, with TRBD1 as a possible D gene (5 bases). This CDR3 has 12 residues. Per germline, CDR1 LNHDA and CDR2 SQIVND (reference sequence). Trimming shortened V by 7 bases and J by 7 bases, and 13 bases separated the two germline ends. The CDR3 sequence is CASTKGQGEAFF. The CDR3 DNA reads as TGTGCCAGTACCAAAGGGCAGGGTGAAGCTTTCTTT.

The chain couples TRBV7-6 to TRBJ2-1; 12 nucleotides line up with TRBD2. V was pared by 2 bases and J by 2 bases, with 4 bases of the junction left unmatched. CDR1 is SGHVS, CDR2 FNYEAQ, per germline. This CDR3 has 17 residues. The CDR3 nucleotides read TGTGCCAGCAGCTTAATGGCTAGCGGGAGGGCCTACAATGAGCAGTTCTTC. Translation gives CASSLMASGRAYNEQFF.

The J gene is TRBJ1-1, the V gene TRBV19; 8 bases fit TRBD1. CDR3 length: 14 residues. CDR1 and CDR2 from the germline V gene are LNHDA and SQIVND (reference sequence). V lost 4 bases, J lost 4 bases, and 5 bases stayed unmatched. The CDR3: CASSTTGAATEAFF. In DNA, the CDR3 is TGTGCCAGTAGTACGACAGGGGCGGCCACTGAAGCTTTCTTT.

The chain employs TRBV6-1 and TRBJ1-5; a possible D gene is TRBD1 (5 bases). Looked up from germline, CDR1 is MNHNS and CDR2 is SASEGT. This CDR3 region has 14 residues. V lost 7 bases to trimming and J lost 0 bases, with 10 bases between them. The CDR3 nucleotides read TGTGCCAGCAACATACAGGCTAGCAATCAGCCCCAGCATTTT. As protein: CASNIQASNQPQHF.

V gene TRBV15 combines with J gene TRBJ2-1; D unclear. V was shortened by 0 bases and J by 0 bases, with 6 bases between the two germline ends. Per the germline V gene, CDR1 is LNHNV and CDR2 is YYDKDF (reference sequence). This CDR3 region has 15 residues. CDR3 residues: CATSRDSGSYNEQFF. The CDR3 DNA sequence: TGTGCCACCAGCAGAGATTCCGGCTCCTACAATGAGCAGTTCTTC.

Here the CDR3 reads CASSRTSGSLDTQYF. CDR3 coding DNA: TGTGCCAGCAGCCGCACTAGCGGGAGCTTAGATACGCAGTATTTT. This sequence joins TRBV5-4 and TRBJ2-3; 11 bases line up with TRBD2. This CDR3 comprises 15 residues. V gave up 4 bases and J gave up 5 bases; unmatched junction bases: 6. Germline CDR1 SGHNT, CDR2 YYREEE (reference sequence).

The rearrangement links TRBV30 to TRBJ2-7; 7 bases agree with TRBD2. Per germline, CDR1 GTSNPN and CDR2 SVGIG (reference sequence). The CDR3 has 16 amino acids. Unmatched junction bases numbered 12, after V lost 2 bases and J lost 2 bases. The CDR3 protein is CAWSKRPPRGAYEQYF. The CDR3 coding sequence is TGTGCCTGGAGTAAAAGGCCCCCCCGGGGGGCCTACGAGCAGTACTTC.

V and J are TRBV5-1 and TRBJ2-1; a possible D gene is TRBD2 (6 bases). V was clipped by 0 bases and J by 7 bases, with 20 bases between them. The CDR3 totals 17 residues. Germline CDR1 SGHRS, CDR2 YFSETQ. CDR3 nucleotides: TGCGCCAGCAGCTTGGCTTCTAGCGCATACCCGAGGAATGAGCAGTTCTTC. It specifies CASSLASSAYPRNEQFF.

The chain joins TRBV19 to TRBJ1-5, with 8 bases matching TRBD1. This CDR3 contains 17 residues. J lost 0 bases, V lost 5 bases, and 9 bases had no gene match. CDR1 is LNHDA and CDR2 is SQIVND in the germline V gene (reference sequence). The CDR3 region has the DNA TGTGCCAGTAGTGCTAGGACAGGGTCATATAGCAATCAGCCCCAGCATTTT. Translating it yields CASSARTGSYSNQPQHF.

This chain links TRBV9 with TRBJ2-1; 9 bases are a match to TRBD2. J gave up 5 bases and V 0 bases, and 12 bases lay outside the gene matches. The CDR3 spans 18 residues. CDR1 is SGDLS and CDR2 is YYNGEE in the germline V gene. CDR3 residues: CASSVASGIAGDHNEQFF. CDR3 in DNA: TGTGCCAGCAGCGTAGCCAGCGGAATAGCGGGAGATCACAATGAGCAGTTCTTC.

The chain uses TRBV29-1 and TRBJ1-2, with unresolved D. Germline lookup yields CDR1 SQVTM and CDR2 ANQGSEA. With 7 bases removed from V and 7 bases from J, the gap between germline ends came to 16 bases. This CDR3 contains 12 residues. The CDR3 nucleotides are TGCAGCGCCGCGAGAGGTTCTGGTGGCTACACCTTC. Translated, it gives CSAARGSGGYTF.

V usage is TRBV29-1 and J usage is TRBJ1-2; D is unresolved. Germline V gives CDR1 SQVTM, CDR2 ANQGSEA. This CDR3 has 12 residues. V shed 4 bases and J shed 1 base, with 7 bases lying between them. CDR3 nucleotides: TGCAGCGTTGGGAGTATTAACTATGGCTACACCTTC. Residues: CSVGSINYGYTF.

This chain links TRBV7-9 with TRBJ2-1, with 8 positions matching TRBD1. The germline V gene encodes CDR1 SEHNR and CDR2 FQNEAQ (reference sequence). The CDR3 is 15 amino acids. V was pared by 5 bases and J by 8 bases, with 11 bases of the junction left unmatched. The CDR3 nucleotides are TGTGCCAGCAGCGTCTACGAGACAGGGGTCGATGAGCAGTTCTTC. It is translated as CASSVYETGVDEQFF.

The rearrangement uses TRBV27 and TRBJ2-3, with D perhaps matching TRBD2 (6 bases). The CDR3 sequence is 19 residues long. V dropped 5 bases and J dropped 0 bases, with 24 bases sitting between them. Per germline, CDR1 MNHEY and CDR2 SMNVEV (reference sequence). CDR3 in DNA: TGTGCCAGCAGTCCCCTCAGCCGTCGGGCGGAGGGAAGCACAGATACGCAGTATTTT. Protein product: CASSPLSRRAEGSTDTQYF.

This chain uses TRBV4-1 with TRBJ2-7; 11 positions agree with TRBD2. Trimming removed 4 bases from V and 5 bases from J; junction bases left unmatched: 7. Germline V gene lookup returns CDR1 MGHRA and CDR2 YSYEKL. This CDR3 is built from 15 residues. The CDR3 loop reads CASSPSGTSGHEQYF. The CDR3 DNA reads as TGCGCCAGCAGCCCTTCCGGGACTAGCGGTCACGAGCAGTACTTC.